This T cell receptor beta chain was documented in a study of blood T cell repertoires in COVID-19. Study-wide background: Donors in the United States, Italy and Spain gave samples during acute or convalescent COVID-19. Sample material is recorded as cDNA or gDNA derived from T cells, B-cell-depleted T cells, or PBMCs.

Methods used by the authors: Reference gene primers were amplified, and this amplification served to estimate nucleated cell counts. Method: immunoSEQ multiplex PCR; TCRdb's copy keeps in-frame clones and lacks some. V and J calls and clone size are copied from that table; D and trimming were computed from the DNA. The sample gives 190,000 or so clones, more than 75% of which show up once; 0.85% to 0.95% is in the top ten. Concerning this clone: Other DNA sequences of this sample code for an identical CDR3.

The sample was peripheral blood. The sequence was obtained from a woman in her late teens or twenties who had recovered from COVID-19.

This CDR3 is CASSVAGGQQETQYF. The CDR3 DNA follows: TGTGCCAGCAGCGTGGCCGGGGGGCAACAAGAGACCCAGTACTTC. This chain links TRBV9 with TRBJ2-5, with D perhaps matching TRBD2 (7 bases). The V gene lost 2 bases and the J gene lost 2 bases, with 13 bases spanning the gap. Germline V gene sequence: CDR1 SGDLS, CDR2 YYNGEE. This CDR3 has 15 amino acids.